These 9 T cell receptor beta chains originate from one sample sequenced in a study of T cells in Graves' hyperthyroidism and ophthalmopathy. Amplified regions were TCR beta CDR3 sequences from RNA transcripts. The TCR CDR3 first-round RT-PCR relied on the HTBI primer set. In TCRdb, the multiplex PCR reads were re-called with MiXCR into one record per CDR3 protein. The sample has under 450,000 distinct CDR3 sequences, 15% to 18% seen once. The source material was blood. These TCRs come from a woman under 30 with Graves' hyperthyroidism.

The chain is built from TRBV30 and TRBJ2-7; the D gene could be TRBD1 or TRBD2 (5 bases each). CDR3 size: 13 residues. Trimming shortened V by 2 bases and J by 0 bases, and 8 bases separated the two germline ends. The V gene's germline CDR1 is GTSNPN and CDR2 SVGIG (reference sequence). As DNA, the CDR3 is TGTGCCTGGAGTTCTGGGGGCTCCTACGAGCAGTACTTC. Its translation is CAWSSGGSYEQYF.

Worth noting for this clonotype: This may stem from a read error, because a much larger clone lies one nucleotide away. The genes are TRBV24-1 and TRBJ1-5; 9 bases are shared with TRBD1. The CDR3 is 17 amino acids. CDR1 KGHDR and CDR2 SFDVKD come from the germline V gene. CDR3 residues: CATSESPGQGHNQPRHF. The DNA of the CDR3 is TGTGCCACCAGTGAGTCCCCGGGACAGGGCCACAATCAGCCCCGGCATTTT.

This rearrangement joins TRBV7-9 to TRBJ1-4; 7 nucleotides line up with TRBD1. Germline values: CDR1 SEHNR, CDR2 FQNEAQ (reference sequence). The CDR3 has 16 amino acids. V dropped 2 bases and J dropped 8; count of bases not matched to a gene: 11. The chain's CDR3 is CASSLRGPGGGEKLFF. The DNA of the CDR3 is TGTGCCAGCAGCTTAAGGGGGCCAGGGGGAGGCGAAAAACTGTTTTTT.

Ten or more counts support this clonotype. This rearrangement joins TRBV6-1 to TRBJ1-2; 8 nucleotides match TRBD1. V was pared by 5 bases and J by 6 bases, with 11 bases of the junction left unmatched. CDR1 is MNHNS, CDR2 SASEGT, per germline. The CDR3 sequence is 15 residues long. CDR3 coding DNA: TGTGCCAGCAGTTATTCTGACAGGGGAGTACATGGCTACACCTTC. It translates to CASSYSDRGVHGYTF.

This clonotype was counted many times. The gene calls are TRBV15 and TRBJ2-1, with a possible D match to TRBD2 (7 bases). Trimming pared 5 bases from V and 2 bases from J, leaving 13 bases between. The CDR3 runs to 15 residues. Looked up from germline, CDR1 is LNHNV and CDR2 is YYDKDF (reference sequence). CDR3 sequence: CATSGGRGAYNEQFF. Written as DNA, the CDR3 is TGTGCCACCAGCGGTGGGAGGGGGGCCTACAATGAGCAGTTCTTC.

This clonotype was observed at least ten times. The chain combines TRBV28 with TRBJ2-1, with D perhaps TRBD2 (5 bases). CDR1 is MDHEN and CDR2 is SYDVKM in the germline V gene. V was pared by 7 bases and J by 0 bases, with 10 bases between. The length of the CDR3 is 14 residues. The CDR3 loop reads CASKRDNSYNEQFF. As DNA, the CDR3 is TGTGCCAGCAAACGGGATAACTCCTACAATGAGCAGTTCTTC.

In its sample, this clonotype was seen many times. The genes are TRBV18 and TRBJ1-1, with 10 bases matching TRBD1. The junction had 5 bases not matched to a gene; V was cut back by 0 bases and J by 10 bases. The CDR3 spans 14 residues. Germline lookup yields CDR1 KGHSH and CDR2 LQKENI. CDR3 DNA: TGTGCCAGCTCACCACCTGGGACAGGGGAAGTAGCTTTCTTT. Amino acids: CASSPPGTGEVAFF.

The table lists this clonotype with many counts. This chain uses TRBV13 with TRBJ2-2; D call uncertain. V lost 5 bases and J 2 bases, leaving 12 bases between the germline ends. This CDR3 comprises 15 residues. The germline gives CDR1 PRHDT, CDR2 FYEKMQ (reference sequence). CDR3 DNA sequence: TGTGCCAGCAGCATAAGCCTGGCAAACACCGGGGAGCTGTTTTTT. Translated: CASSISLANTGELFF.

In its sample, this clonotype was seen many times. The chain links TRBV10-3 to TRBJ1-1; tentative D call: TRBD1 (5 bases). CDR1 is ENHRY, CDR2 SYGVKD, per germline. The CDR3 has 13 amino acids. V lost 7 bases and J 2 bases, leaving 11 bases between the germline ends. The CDR3 protein is CAIKQGLNTEAFF. In DNA, the CDR3 is TGTGCCATCAAGCAGGGCCTAAACACTGAAGCTTTCTTT.